These 17 T cell receptor beta chains were sequenced from one sample in a study of blood T cell repertoires in COVID-19. Clones were sequenced by immunoSEQ multiplex PCR, and TCRdb holds only the in-frame ones, with some missing. In the table there are roughly 170,000 clones, 84% of which are singletons. The specimen was PBMCs or T cells enriched from blood (not recorded which). The source of these receptors is a man aged 50-60 years who had recovered from COVID-19.

The chain combines TRBV19 with TRBJ2-6; D remains ambiguous. CDR1 LNHDA and CDR2 SQIVND come from the germline V gene (reference sequence). The germline V and J ends were trimmed by 6 bases and 0 bases, with 12 bases remaining between them. The CDR3 runs to 16 residues. CDR3 DNA: TGTGCCAGTAGCCCCGACTCCCCCTCTGGGGCCAACGTCCTGACTTTC. It codes for CASSPDSPSGANVLTF.

The chain recombines TRBV2 with TRBJ1-5; D is possibly TRBD1 (5 bases). CDR3 size: 15 residues. Trimming left V 4 bases short and J 1 base short, with 11 bases between. The germline V gene has CDR1 SNHLY and CDR2 FYNNEI. CDR3 region: CASSGQGKSNQPQHF. The CDR3 bases are TGTGCCAGCAGTGGTCAGGGAAAGAGCAATCAGCCCCAGCATTTT.

This clone has only a few counts. The V and J genes are TRBV11-2 and TRBJ2-1; maybe TRBD2 (5 bases). The CDR3 loop spans 16 amino acids. The V gene's germline CDR1 is SGHAT and CDR2 FQNNGV. V was cut by 7 bases and J by 2 bases, with 18 bases left in between. CDR3 amino acids: CASIPPRGFTYNEQFF. The CDR3 DNA is TGTGCCAGCATCCCGCCCCGAGGGTTCACCTACAATGAGCAGTTCTTC.

The V gene is TRBV3-1 (or the pseudogene TRBV3-2), the J gene TRBJ1-4, with TRBD1 as a possible D gene (5 bases). This CDR3 comprises 15 residues. Trimming removed 4 bases from V and 8 bases from J, with 17 bases in between. From germline, CDR1 is LGHDT and CDR2 YNNKEL (reference sequence). The CDR3 sequence is CASSPQGREGEKLFF. CDR3 sequence (DNA): TGTGCCAGCAGCCCCCAGGGCAGGGAGGGAGAAAAACTGTTTTTT.

The chain couples TRBV21-1 to TRBJ1-2. TRBV21-1 is given as a pseudogene. The CDR3 extends over 17 amino acids. The chain's CDR3 is CASSKRVGGRTEVGYTF. The DNA for the CDR3 is TGTGCCAGCAGCAAAAGGGTCGGTGGACGGACGGAGGTTGGCTACACCTTC.

This chain connects TRBV5-1 to TRBJ2-5; 7 nucleotides align to TRBD1. Germline CDR1 is SGHRS and CDR2 is YFSETQ. CDR3 length: 13 residues. V was pared by 3 bases and J by 6 bases, with 5 bases of the junction left unmatched. The CDR3 DNA follows: TGCGCCAGCAGCTCGACAGGGTTGAAGACCCAGTACTTC. Its protein product is CASSSTGLKTQYF.

The chain combines TRBV11-2 with TRBJ2-7, with D unclear. The CDR3 is made up of 16 amino acids. V was pared by 0 bases and J by 0 bases, with 12 bases between. Germline loops: CDR1 SGHAT, CDR2 FQNNGV. CDR3 nucleotides: TGTGCCAGCAGCTTAGATCTCGCGGTGAGCTCCTACGAGCAGTACTTC. This encodes CASSLDLAVSSYEQYF.

The chain carries TRBV15 and TRBJ2-7, with a tentative D call TRBD2 (6 bases). Germline values: CDR1 LNHNV, CDR2 YYDKDF (reference sequence). Deletions cut 0 bases from V and 7 bases from J, with 10 bases between. The CDR3 has 13 amino acids. The CDR3 protein is CATSRDLAGEQYF. The CDR3 nucleotides read TGTGCCACCAGCAGAGATCTCGCGGGGGAGCAGTACTTC. Variable domain in full (rest from reference TRBV15 and TRBJ2-7): DAMVIQNPRYQVTQFGKPVTLSCSQTLNHNVMYWYQQKSSQAPKLLFHYYDKDFNNEADTPDNFQSRRPNTSFCFLDIRSPGLGDTAMYLCATSRDLAGEQYFGPGTRLTVT.

The V gene is TRBV5-5, the J gene TRBJ2-7; 10 bases are a match to TRBD1. Trimming cost V 3 bases and J 3 bases; bases outside gene matches: 6. CDR1 SGHKS and CDR2 YYEKEE come from the germline V gene (reference sequence). The CDR3 is 15 residues long. The chain's CDR3 is CASSSTGGAGYEQYF. The CDR3 DNA sequence: TGTGCCAGCAGCTCGACAGGGGGCGCAGGCTACGAGCAGTACTTC.

This chain uses TRBV4-3 with TRBJ2-1; D is perhaps TRBD2 (5 bases). The germline V gene has CDR1 LGHNA and CDR2 YSLEER. Trimming removed 0 bases at V and 9 bases at J, with 15 bases between. The CDR3 runs to 15 residues. CDR3 bases: TGCGCCAGCAGCCAAGATGAGGGTGTGAGCGGTGAGCAGTTCTTC. Protein sequence: CASSQDEGVSGEQFF.

The V and J genes are TRBV29-1 and TRBJ2-3; D unclear. Per germline, CDR1 SQVTM and CDR2 ANQGSEA. Trimming left V 5 bases short and J 6 bases short, with 12 bases between. The length of the CDR3 is 12 residues. This chain's CDR3 is CSVSQFDDTQYF. DNA of the CDR3: TGCAGCGTTTCTCAGTTTGATGATACGCAGTATTTT.

The count of this clone is one. J is TRBJ2-1 and V is TRBV19; 9 bases are shared with TRBD1. Germline loops: CDR1 LNHDA, CDR2 SQIVND (reference sequence). Trimming took 6 bases from V and 8 from J; bases not matched to a gene: 8. The CDR3 is 14 amino acids. For the CDR3, the DNA is TGTGCCAGTAGGATGGGGACAGGGCTCTATGAGCAGTTCTTC. It codes for CASRMGTGLYEQFF.

The J gene is TRBJ2-7, the V gene TRBV7-2; D ambiguous. Germline-derived CDR1 and CDR2 are SGHTA and FQGNSA. This CDR3 spans 14 amino acids. The V end lost 4 bases, the J end lost 3 bases, and 13 bases lay between the germline ends. CDR3 nucleotide sequence: TGTGCCAGCAGCTCTAGGCTCACGGGCTACGAGCAGTACTTC. Translating gives CASSSRLTGYEQYF.

The V gene is TRBV6-1, the J gene TRBJ1-2; 7 bases map to TRBD1. V dropped 5 bases and J dropped 2; count of bases not matched to a gene: 5. Per germline, CDR1 MNHNS and CDR2 SASEGT. The CDR3 consists of 14 residues. CDR3 bases: TGTGCCAGCAGTCCCTCGACAGGGAACTATGGCTACACCTTC. It encodes CASSPSTGNYGYTF.

V usage is TRBV7-2 and J usage is TRBJ1-1; D possibly corresponds to TRBD1 (5 bases). Germline values: CDR1 SGHTA, CDR2 FQGNSA. The CDR3 is 16 residues long. Trimming pared 5 bases from V and 1 base from J, leaving 17 bases between. The CDR3 is CASSQNRFGGNTEAFF. In nucleotides, the CDR3 is TGTGCCAGCAGCCAGAACAGGTTCGGGGGGAACACTGAAGCTTTCTTT.

V is TRBV10-1 and J is TRBJ1-1; 7 bases are a match to TRBD1. V dropped 0 bases and J dropped 0; count of bases not matched to a gene: 1. Germline assignment: CDR1 WNHNN and CDR2 SYGVQD (reference sequence). The CDR3 runs 15 residues. DNA of the CDR3: TGCGCCAGCAGTGAGTCGGGGACAGTGAACACTGAAGCTTTCTTT. The encoded protein is CASSESGTVNTEAFF.

This chain joins TRBV4-3 and TRBJ1-4, with 7 nucleotides matching TRBD1. The CDR3 length is 17 residues. Trimming removed 1 base from V and 5 bases from J; junction bases left unmatched: 10. Germline V gene data show CDR1 as LGHNA and CDR2 as YSLEER. CDR3 DNA sequence: TGCGCCAGCAGCCAAGGGAGACAGGGCTACGGGAATGAAAAACTGTTTTTT. It is translated as CASSQGRQGYGNEKLFF.